The 25 T cell receptor beta chains below were found in one sample sequenced in a study of T-cell reconstitution after alpha-beta-depleted transplantation in children. TCRbeta library construction was performed incorporating unique molecular identifiers. TCRdb reprocessed the PCR reads via MiXCR and lists one record per CDR3 protein. The profile covers around 250,000 distinct CDR3 sequences, with approximately 9.6% appearing a single time and around 10% taken by the ten largest. The sample here was PBMCs from the stem cell graft donor, taken from the stem cell graft. The receptors originated from a human donor who donated a stem cell graft to a child with SCID.

In this sample, this clonotype turned up a few times. This sequence joins TRBV14 and TRBJ2-5, with D hard to call. The CDR3 is 15 amino acids. Trimming shortened V by 1 base and J by 4 bases, and 13 bases separated the two germline ends. The germline V gene has CDR1 SGHDN and CDR2 FVKESK. In nucleotides, the CDR3 is TGTGCCAGCAGCCAAGTTTGGACGACGCTAGAGACCCAGTACTTC. Protein product: CASSQVWTTLETQYF.

This clonotype was observed a handful of times. The chain is built from TRBV10-3 and TRBJ2-1; a weak D match, TRBD1 (6 bases). In germline, CDR1 is ENHRY, CDR2 SYGVKD. The CDR3 loop spans 15 amino acids. Between the trimmed V and J ends, which lost 4 bases and 5 bases, there was a span of 15 bases. CDR3: CAISGRDIVNNEQFF. CDR3 nucleotides: TGTGCCATCAGTGGCCGGGACATAGTAAACAATGAGCAGTTCTTC.

This clonotype was detected only a few times. The chain recombines TRBV29-1 with TRBJ2-7; tentative D call: TRBD1 (5 bases). V gave up 5 bases and J gave up 3 bases, with 14 bases separating them. CDR3 size: 13 residues. The germline CDR1 and CDR2 sequences are SQVTM and ANQGSEA. CDR3 residues: CSVLGHLIYEQYF. The CDR3 bases are TGCAGCGTTCTAGGACACCTTATCTACGAGCAGTACTTC.

The chain links TRBV20-1 to TRBJ2-7; 8 nucleotides match TRBD1. The CDR3 is 15 residues long. Trimming removed 4 bases from V and 3 bases from J; junction bases left unmatched: 11. The germline V gene has CDR1 DFQATT and CDR2 SNEGSKA (reference sequence). The CDR3 sequence is CSATVSGTGLYEQYF. Written as DNA, the CDR3 is TGCAGTGCTACCGTATCCGGGACAGGACTCTACGAGCAGTACTTC.

This clonotype was observed a few times. V is TRBV11-3 and J is TRBJ1-1; 7 nucleotides align to TRBD1. V shed 5 bases and J 4 bases; nucleotides not matched to a gene: 4. This CDR3 region has 13 residues. Germline V CDR1 and CDR2: SGHNT, YENEEA. The CDR3 loop reads CASSPGGTTEAFF. CDR3 coding DNA: TGTGCCAGCAGCCCAGGGGGGACCACTGAAGCTTTCTTT.

This clonotype was detected many times. The chain carries TRBV7-6 and TRBJ2-1, with D maybe TRBD1 (6 bases). Trimming took 5 bases from V and 7 from J, leaving 12 bases between them. This CDR3 is 13 amino acids long. Germline-derived CDR1 and CDR2 are SGHVS and FNYEAQ. The CDR3, as DNA: TGTGCCAGCAGCAATAGGGGGAAGAATGAGCAGTTCTTC. Its translation: CASSNRGKNEQFF. Full variable domain (outside the CDR3, taken from reference TRBV7-6 and TRBJ2-1): GAGVSQSPRYKVTKRGQDVALRCDPISGHVSLYWYRQALGQGPEFLTYFNYEAQQDKSGLPNDRFSAERPEGSISTLTIQRTEQRDSAMYRCASSNRGKNEQFFGPGTRLTVL.

This clonotype was seen more than once but under ten times. J is TRBJ2-1 and V is TRBV20-1, with 7 bases fitting TRBD2. Germline CDR1 DFQATT, CDR2 SNEGSKA (reference sequence). Trimming at V came to 6 bases and at J to 4 bases, leaving 9 bases not matched to a gene. This CDR3 contains 14 residues. The CDR3 DNA follows: TGCAGTGCCTGGGGGGGAACCTTATACAATGAGCAGTTCTTC. Its protein is CSAWGGTLYNEQFF.

This clonotype was found a few times. This chain joins TRBV9 and TRBJ1-4, with a possible D match to TRBD1 (5 bases). CDR1 is SGDLS, CDR2 YYNGEE, per germline. Between the trimmed V and J ends, which lost 3 bases and 7 bases, there was a span of 19 bases. The CDR3 runs 16 residues. CDR3 protein: CASSGGPGHGSEKLFF. CDR3 coding DNA: TGTGCCAGCAGCGGGGGCCCCGGGCACGGCAGTGAAAAACTGTTTTTT.

This clonotype was recorded at least ten times. The chain couples TRBV20-1 to TRBJ2-7; 9 bases map to TRBD1. CDR3 length equals 15 residues. The germline V gene has CDR1 DFQATT and CDR2 SNEGSKA (reference sequence). J was trimmed by 2 bases and V by 0 bases; bases with no gene match: 5. The DNA of the CDR3 is TGCAGTGCTAGAGATCCAGGACAGGGGCCCTACGAGCAGTACTTC. This translates into CSARDPGQGPYEQYF.

This clonotype was seen only a few times. The CDR3 region is CASSLRRIYNEQFF. CDR3 DNA sequence: TGCGCCAGCAGCTTGAGACGGATCTACAATGAGCAGTTCTTC. The chain joins TRBV5-1 to TRBJ2-1; D is undetermined. The germline V gene encodes CDR1 SGHRS and CDR2 YFSETQ. This CDR3 is built from 14 residues. V lost 1 base to trimming and J lost 3 bases, with 8 bases between them.

This clonotype occurred a few times. The chain carries TRBV5-1 and TRBJ2-1; 8 bases are shared with TRBD1. Germline values: CDR1 SGHRS, CDR2 YFSETQ. This CDR3 has 15 residues. Trimming removed 0 bases from V and 4 bases from J; junction bases left unmatched: 3. The CDR3 loop reads CASSLGGQGYNEQFF. DNA for the CDR3: TGCGCCAGCAGCTTGGGTGGACAGGGTTACAATGAGCAGTTCTTC.

This clonotype has more than one count but fewer than ten. This chain links TRBV3-1 with TRBJ1-1; D remains unclear. CDR1 is LGHDT and CDR2 is YNNKEL in the germline V gene (reference sequence). The V gene lost 4 bases and the J gene lost 5 bases, with 14 bases spanning the gap. This CDR3 contains 14 residues. The CDR3 sequence is CASSPGSRGTEAFF. The CDR3 coding sequence is TGTGCCAGCAGCCCTGGCTCCCGGGGAACTGAAGCTTTCTTT.

This clonotype was counted at least ten times. The V call is TRBV29-1, the J call TRBJ2-1, with D perhaps TRBD2 (7 bases). From germline, CDR1 is SQVTM and CDR2 ANQGSEA. This CDR3 region has 14 residues. V was trimmed by 2 bases and J by 3 bases, leaving 11 bases between them. The chain's CDR3 is CSVESGGGYNEQFF. CDR3 nucleotides: TGCAGCGTTGAATCGGGGGGCGGCTACAATGAGCAGTTCTTC.

This clonotype showed up just a few times. The J gene is TRBJ2-7, the V gene TRBV12-3 or TRBV12-4; D ambiguous. V lost 5 bases, J lost 4 bases, and 12 bases lay in between. The CDR3 spans 13 residues. This CDR3 is CASSATAYYEQYF. DNA for the CDR3: TGTGCCAGCAGTGCCACGGCCTATTACGAGCAGTACTTC.

The V and J genes are TRBV11-2 and TRBJ1-5, with a weak D call TRBD1 (5 bases). Looked up from germline, CDR1 is SGHAT and CDR2 is FQNNGV. Trimming cost V 6 bases and J 5 bases, with 11 bases left between them. The CDR3 spans 13 residues. CDR3 in amino acids: CASSTTVDQPQHF. CDR3 bases: TGTGCCAGCAGTACGACAGTCGATCAGCCCCAGCATTTT.

This clonotype has more than one count but fewer than ten. The chain uses TRBV20-1 and TRBJ1-4; 7 bases fit TRBD1. V was clipped by 5 bases and J by 3 bases; unmatched bases: 9. This CDR3 is 15 amino acids long. Germline lookup yields CDR1 DFQATT and CDR2 SNEGSKA (reference sequence). The CDR3 protein is CSAEESGQSNEKLFF. The CDR3 nucleotides are TGCAGTGCTGAGGAGTCGGGACAGTCTAATGAAAAACTGTTTTTT.

This clonotype was picked up a small number of times. The genes are TRBV5-1 and TRBJ2-3; D ambiguous. Germline CDR1 is SGHRS and CDR2 is YFSETQ. The ends were cut back, 0 bases at V and 2 bases at J, with 10 bases in the middle. The CDR3 runs 15 residues. The chain's CDR3 is CASSLVAADTDTQYF. CDR3 DNA: TGCGCCAGCAGCTTGGTAGCAGCTGACACAGATACGCAGTATTTT.

The V and J genes are TRBV27 and TRBJ2-1; D might be TRBD1 or TRBD2, each matching 5 bases. The V end lost 8 bases, the J end lost 8 bases, and 16 bases lay between the germline ends. The CDR3 runs to 13 residues. Per the germline V gene, CDR1 is MNHEY and CDR2 is SMNVEV (reference sequence). CDR3 protein: CASRRGAWDEQFF. CDR3 DNA sequence: TGTGCCAGCCGAAGAGGGGCGTGGGATGAGCAGTTCTTC.

The CDR3 DNA sequence: TGTGCCAGCTCACCGACCACAGGAGGTGAAGCTTTCTTT. As protein: CASSPTTGGEAFF. The chain couples TRBV18 to TRBJ1-1; D is possibly TRBD1 (5 bases). CDR3 size: 13 residues. Trimming took off 3 bases at V and 7 bases at J, with 12 bases between the two ends. Per the germline V gene, CDR1 is KGHSH and CDR2 is LQKENI.

The rearrangement links TRBV20-1 to TRBJ2-2; TRBD1 or TRBD2 may be the D gene (5 bases each). CDR3 length: 15 amino acids. CDR1 is DFQATT and CDR2 is SNEGSKA in the germline V gene (reference sequence). Trimming took off 3 bases at V and 4 bases at J, with 15 bases between the two ends. The CDR3 reads CSASGQGEFTGELFF. CDR3 nucleotide sequence: TGCAGTGCTAGCGGGCAGGGAGAGTTCACCGGGGAGCTGTTTTTT.

This clonotype appeared many times. The chain has TRBV11-2 and TRBJ2-3, with D perhaps matching TRBD2 (6 bases). The V gene lost 5 bases and the J gene lost 1 base, with 10 bases spanning the gap. Germline V gene sequence: CDR1 SGHAT, CDR2 FQNNGV. The CDR3 totals 14 residues. The CDR3 nucleotides are TGTGCCAGCAGCCCCCCGGGGGGCACAGATACGCAGTATTTT. This codes for CASSPPGGTDTQYF.

This clonotype has at least ten counts. The rearrangement links TRBV6-5 to TRBJ1-1; D is ambiguous. The V end was cut by 7 bases, the J end by 3 bases, with 12 bases between. The length of the CDR3 is 13 residues. Germline V gene sequence: CDR1 MNHEY, CDR2 SVGAGI. The DNA for the CDR3 is TGTGCCAGCAAACCTGGACCCCACACTGAAGCTTTCTTT. This codes for CASKPGPHTEAFF.

In this sample, this clonotype turned up a few times. V and J are TRBV10-3 and TRBJ1-6; 9 bases are a match to TRBD1. Germline V gives CDR1 ENHRY, CDR2 SYGVKD. J was trimmed by 7 bases and V by 3 bases; bases with no gene match: 7. CDR3 length: 16 amino acids. The CDR3 region is CAISDQAGQGNSPLHF. CDR3 in DNA: TGTGCCATCAGTGACCAGGCGGGACAGGGAAATTCACCCCTCCACTTT.

This chain joins TRBV6-5 and TRBJ2-3; D possibly corresponds to TRBD2 (6 bases). The CDR3 is made up of 16 amino acids. Germline values: CDR1 MNHEY, CDR2 SVGAGI. Deletions cut 4 bases from V and 0 bases from J, with 14 bases between. The CDR3 region is CASSSLAGLSTDTQYF. CDR3 DNA: TGTGCCAGCAGTTCCCTGGCGGGGCTTAGCACAGATACGCAGTATTTT.

This clonotype has at least ten counts. V usage is TRBV7-8 and J usage is TRBJ2-7; TRBD1 matches 8 bases. This CDR3 spans 14 amino acids. V shed 5 bases and J 4 bases; nucleotides not matched to a gene: 7. The germline V gene encodes CDR1 SGHVS and CDR2 FQNEAQ. The CDR3 reads CASSPQGVRYEQYF. DNA for the CDR3: TGTGCCAGCAGCCCACAGGGGGTGAGATACGAGCAGTACTTC.